This T cell receptor beta chain stems from a study of CD8 T cells in ankylosing spondylitis. Study-level points and caveats: Within ankylosing spondylitis blood, a TCR beta motif made up of roughly eight highly homologous variants appeared to be characteristic.

Of note for this clonotype: Its antigen is currently unknown.

Between the trimmed V and J ends, which lost 5 bases and 4 bases, there was a span of 26 bases. The CDR3 contains 18 residues. Looked up from germline, CDR1 is MNHEY and CDR2 is SMNVEV (reference sequence). One entry per CDR3 protein results from TCRdb running MiXCR on the 5' RACE reads. The sample yields some 800,000 distinct CDR3 sequences, about 11% seen once. This chain connects TRBV27 to TRBJ1-2, with D possibly matching TRBD1 (6 bases). Sequenced material: blood, either unsorted or a sorted T cell fraction (not recorded which). The clonotype originates from a male donor with ankylosing spondylitis. The CDR3 protein is CASSPTNPYREGVYGYTF. CDR3 nucleotide sequence: TGTGCCAGCAGTCCAACGAACCCGTACAGGGAGGGAGTCTATGGCTACACCTTC.